Each of the 20 T cell receptor beta chains below was sequenced from the same sample in a study of Ad26.COV2.S vaccination and SARS-CoV-2 variants. Treatment of the sample: 15 to 20 received Ad26.COV2.S at low or high dose, single or two shots; roughly five received placebo; per-sample allocation not given. The samples date from day 63 after the first vaccine or placebo injection. TCRdb's table, derived via immunoSEQ multiplex PCR, lists solely in-frame clones and lacks some. The sample has about 400,000 clones; 88% are singletons. The material sequenced was peripheral blood, taken in a trial of Ad26.COV2.S vaccine versus placebo. The receptors shown here come from a person aged 18-65 years who received the Ad26.COV2.S COVID-19 vaccine or a placebo.

The V and J genes are TRBV5-5 and TRBJ2-5; no reliable D call. Germline CDR1 and CDR2: SGHKS and YYEKEE (reference sequence). Trimming removed 0 bases from V and 3 bases from J, with 9 bases in between. The CDR3 totals 14 residues. The CDR3 sequence is CASSLVWGEETQYF. CDR3 sequence (DNA): TGTGCCAGCAGCTTGGTGTGGGGTGAAGAGACCCAGTACTTC.

The V gene is TRBV6-2 or TRBV6-3, the J gene TRBJ2-1; D possibly corresponds to TRBD1 (6 bases). From germline, CDR1 is MNHEY and CDR2 SVGEGT. The length of the CDR3 is 13 residues. Trimming stripped 5 bases from V and 5 bases from J, with 10 bases between. The CDR3 spells CASSKNRDNEQFF. The CDR3 DNA reads as TGTGCCAGCAGTAAGAACAGGGACAATGAGCAGTTCTTC.

This chain links TRBV28 with TRBJ2-7; tentative D call: TRBD1 (5 bases). V was clipped by 7 bases and J by 2 bases, with 12 bases between them. This CDR3 has 13 residues. In germline, CDR1 is MDHEN, CDR2 SYDVKM. DNA for the CDR3: TGTGCCAGCACGAAAGCAGGGACCTACGAGCAGTACTTC. It specifies CASTKAGTYEQYF.

The chain uses TRBV29-1 and TRBJ2-7; D gene ambiguous. This CDR3 contains 12 residues. Germline V lookup: CDR1 SQVTM, CDR2 ANQGSEA. V lost 1 base to trimming and J lost 2 bases, with 6 bases between them. In DNA form, the CDR3 reads TGCAGCGTTGAAGTTCGGGCCTACGAGCAGTACTTC. This encodes CSVEVRAYEQYF.

The sample holds a few counts of this clone. The rearrangement links TRBV5-1 to TRBJ1-6, with D maybe TRBD1 (5 bases). The germline V gene encodes CDR1 SGHRS and CDR2 YFSETQ. Trimming left V 0 bases short and J 5 bases short, with 9 bases between. The CDR3 sequence is 15 residues long. The CDR3 loop reads CASSLERQNNSPLHF. The CDR3 nucleotides read TGCGCCAGCAGCTTGGAGAGACAGAATAATTCACCCCTCCACTTT.

The rearrangement links TRBV19 to TRBJ1-5; perhaps TRBD1 as D (5 bases). V was clipped by 3 bases and J by 5 bases, with 11 bases between them. The CDR3 has 14 amino acids. Germline values: CDR1 LNHDA, CDR2 SQIVND (reference sequence). In DNA form, the CDR3 reads TGTGCCAGTAGTATGGTAGGGGTCGATCAGCCCCAGCATTTT. It codes for CASSMVGVDQPQHF. The whole variable domain, remainder taken from reference TRBV19 and TRBJ1-5, is DGGITQSPKYLFRKEGQNVTLSCEQNLNHDAMYWYRQDPGQGLRLIYYSQIVNDFQKGDIAEGYSVSREKKESFPLTVTSAQKNPTAFYLCASSMVGVDQPQHFGDGTRLSIL.

This chain joins TRBV14 and TRBJ1-2; perhaps TRBD1 as D (6 bases). The CDR3 sequence is 15 residues long. Germline V gene lookup returns CDR1 SGHDN and CDR2 FVKESK. V lost 2 bases to trimming and J lost 7 bases, with 17 bases between them. In DNA form, the CDR3 reads TGTGCCAGCAGCCAAAAGGGGGGCAGCGGGGCTGGCTACACCTTC. Translating gives CASSQKGGSGAGYTF. The entire variable domain, with the rest obtained from reference TRBV14 and TRBJ1-2, is as follows: EAGVTQFPSHSVIEKGQTVTLRCDPISGHDNLYWYRRVMGKEIKFLLHFVKESKQDESGMPNNRFLAERTGGTYSTLKVQPAELEDSGVYFCASSQKGGSGAGYTFGSGTRLTVV.

V gene TRBV6-5 combines with J gene TRBJ2-7, with D unresolved. This CDR3 is 13 amino acids long. V gave up 10 bases and J gave up 0 bases, with 13 bases separating them. The germline V gene has CDR1 MNHEY and CDR2 SVGAGI. CDR3: CATRRLNSYEQYF. DNA of the CDR3: TGTGCCACCCGCCGCCTAAACTCCTACGAGCAGTACTTC.

The chain employs TRBV18 and TRBJ2-5; tentative D call: TRBD1 (6 bases). Germline V lookup: CDR1 KGHSH, CDR2 LQKENI. The CDR3 runs to 16 residues. V was shortened by 5 bases and J by 4 bases, with 20 bases between the two germline ends. CDR3 residues: CASSWSGPGGRETQYF. In DNA form, the CDR3 reads TGTGCCAGCTCATGGTCGGGACCTGGGGGCAGAGAGACCCAGTACTTC. Drawing the rest from reference TRBV18 and TRBJ2-5, the complete variable domain is NAGVMQNPRHLVRRRGQEARLRCSPMKGHSHVYWYRQLPEEGLKFMVYLQKENIIDESGMPKERFSAEFPKEGPSILRIQQVVRGDSAAYFCASSWSGPGGRETQYFGPGTRLLVL.

This clone was detected once. The gene calls are TRBV19 and TRBJ1-1, with D perhaps TRBD1 (5 bases). Germline V CDR1 and CDR2: LNHDA, SQIVND (reference sequence). V shed 6 bases and J shed 5 bases, with 22 bases lying between them. The CDR3 consists of 16 residues. CDR3 region: CASRPNFQGGWTEAFF. For the CDR3, the DNA is TGTGCCAGTAGACCCAACTTTCAGGGAGGATGGACTGAAGCTTTCTTT.

The V gene is TRBV7-8, the J gene TRBJ2-7, with D uncertain. Germline values: CDR1 SGHVS, CDR2 FQNEAQ. This CDR3 is 14 amino acids long. Trimming took off 4 bases at V and 2 bases at J, with 12 bases between the two ends. In DNA form, the CDR3 reads TGTGCCAGCAGCTATCGGACCGAAACCTACGAGCAGTACTTC. It yields the protein CASSYRTETYEQYF. Drawing the rest from reference TRBV7-8 and TRBJ2-7, the complete variable domain is GAGVSQSPRYKVAKRGQDVALRCDPISGHVSLFWYQQALGQGPEFLTYFQNEAQLDKSGLPSDRFFAERPEGSVSTLKIQRTQQEDSAVYLCASSYRTETYEQYFGPGTRLTVT.

The gene calls are TRBV6-4 and TRBJ2-7, with 8 bases that match TRBD1. The CDR3 sequence is 14 residues long. Germline V lookup: CDR1 MRHNA, CDR2 SNTAGT. Trimming at V came to 6 bases and at J to 1 base, leaving 5 bases not matched to a gene. CDR3: CASSQDRASYEQYF. The CDR3 DNA sequence: TGTGCCAGCAGCCAGGACAGGGCGTCCTACGAGCAGTACTTC.

The rearrangement links TRBV30 to TRBJ1-3, with D unresolved. This CDR3 comprises 14 residues. Germline lookup yields CDR1 GTSNPN and CDR2 SVGIG (reference sequence). The germline V and J ends were trimmed by 4 bases and 0 bases, with 10 bases remaining between them. CDR3 residues: CAWKARSSGNTIYF. The CDR3 nucleotides are TGTGCCTGGAAAGCCCGTAGCTCTGGAAACACCATATATTTT.

This rearrangement joins TRBV7-9 to TRBJ1-3, with 9 bases that match TRBD1. J was trimmed by 7 bases and V by 5 bases; bases with no gene match: 9. Germline V gene lookup returns CDR1 SEHNR and CDR2 FQNEAQ (reference sequence). The CDR3 totals 15 residues. The CDR3 sequence is CASSPRQGVGNTIYF. In nucleotides, the CDR3 is TGTGCCAGCAGCCCGAGACAGGGGGTTGGTAACACCATATATTTT.

This chain uses TRBV7-2 with TRBJ2-1; possibly TRBD2 for D (6 bases). V gave up 1 base and J gave up 15 bases, with 16 bases separating them. The CDR3 has 13 amino acids. Looked up from germline, CDR1 is SGHTA and CDR2 is FQGNSA. CDR3 DNA: TGTGCCAGCAGCTTAGGATTGACTAGGGCGTGGTTCTTC. Its translation is CASSLGLTRAWFF.

The rearrangement joins TRBV4-3 to TRBJ2-7, with 10 bases that match TRBD1. The CDR3 is 14 amino acids. After removal of 3 bases from V and 5 bases from J, the junction contained 4 bases not matched to a gene. Looked up from germline, CDR1 is LGHNA and CDR2 is YSLEER. The chain's CDR3 is CASSHKDRGNEQYF. As DNA, the CDR3 is TGCGCCAGCAGCCATAAGGACAGGGGGAACGAGCAGTACTTC.

This chain links TRBV19 with TRBJ1-2; D perhaps matches TRBD1 (6 bases). This CDR3 is built from 12 residues. The germline gives CDR1 LNHDA, CDR2 SQIVND (reference sequence). V lost 10 bases, J lost 4 bases, and 13 bases lay in between. CDR3 nucleotide sequence: TGTGCCATCCCGGACAGTATCTATGGCTACACCTTC. It is translated as CAIPDSIYGYTF.

V gene TRBV7-2 combines with J gene TRBJ2-5; TRBD2 is a possible D gene (7 bases). Germline values: CDR1 SGHTA, CDR2 FQGNSA. The V end lost 7 bases, the J end lost 4 bases, and 16 bases lay between the germline ends. This CDR3 is 14 amino acids long. Here the CDR3 reads CASTPRGGLETQYF. For the CDR3, the DNA is TGTGCCAGCACCCCTAGGGGGGGCCTAGAGACCCAGTACTTC.

This clone came up once. This chain uses TRBV10-3 with TRBJ2-3, with 12 bases aligning to TRBD2. Germline V gene sequence: CDR1 ENHRY, CDR2 SYGVKD. Trimming took 4 bases from V and 4 from J; bases not matched to a gene: 3. The CDR3 extends over 15 amino acids. This CDR3 reads CAISASGGVSDTQYF. CDR3 DNA: TGTGCCATCAGTGCTAGCGGGGGGGTGTCAGATACGCAGTATTTT.

V is TRBV7-2 and J is TRBJ1-5, with 8 nucleotides matching TRBD1. The CDR3 spans 14 residues. After removal of 10 bases from V and 3 bases from J, the junction contained 8 bases not matched to a gene. CDR1 is SGHTA, CDR2 FQGNSA, per germline. The CDR3 DNA is TGTGCCACCGGGCCAGGGGGCTTCAATCAGCCCCAGCATTTT. It yields the protein CATGPGGFNQPQHF.